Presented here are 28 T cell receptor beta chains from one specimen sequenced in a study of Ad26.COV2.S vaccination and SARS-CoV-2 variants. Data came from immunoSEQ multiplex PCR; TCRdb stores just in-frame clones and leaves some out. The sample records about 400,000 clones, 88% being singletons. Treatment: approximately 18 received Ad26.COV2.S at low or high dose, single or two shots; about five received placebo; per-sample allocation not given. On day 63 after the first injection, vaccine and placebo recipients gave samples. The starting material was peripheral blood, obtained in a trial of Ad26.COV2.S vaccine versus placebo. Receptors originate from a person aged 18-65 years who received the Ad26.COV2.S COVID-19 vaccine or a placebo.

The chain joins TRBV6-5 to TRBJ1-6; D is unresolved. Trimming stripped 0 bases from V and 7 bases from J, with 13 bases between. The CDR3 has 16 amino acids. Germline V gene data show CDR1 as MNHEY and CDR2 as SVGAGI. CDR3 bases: TGTGCCAGCAGTTACTCGTGGTCAAGTGAGAATTCACCCCTCCACTTT. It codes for CASSYSWSSENSPLHF.

Written as DNA, the CDR3 is TGTGCCAGTAGACCTAGACTAGCGGTGCATGCCAATGAGCAGTTCTTC. Translation gives CASRPRLAVHANEQFF. The chain has TRBV19 and TRBJ2-1, with 9 bases fitting TRBD2. Trimming at V came to 6 bases and at J to 6 bases, leaving 12 bases not matched to a gene. Germline lookup yields CDR1 LNHDA and CDR2 SQIVND (reference sequence). This CDR3 is 16 amino acids long.

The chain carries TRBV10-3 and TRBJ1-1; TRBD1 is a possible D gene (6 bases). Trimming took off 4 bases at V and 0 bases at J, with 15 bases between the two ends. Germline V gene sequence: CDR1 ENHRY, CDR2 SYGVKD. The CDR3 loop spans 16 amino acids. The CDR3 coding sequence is TGTGCCATCAGTGGAGGGGCAGGGGCTTTGAACACTGAAGCTTTCTTT. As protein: CAISGGAGALNTEAFF.

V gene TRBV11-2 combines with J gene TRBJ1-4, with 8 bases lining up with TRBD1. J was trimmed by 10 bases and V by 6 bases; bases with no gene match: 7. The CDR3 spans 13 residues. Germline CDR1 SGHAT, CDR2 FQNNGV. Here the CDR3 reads CASSSRGQGKLFF. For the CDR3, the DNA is TGTGCCAGCAGTTCCCGAGGACAGGGAAAACTGTTTTTT.

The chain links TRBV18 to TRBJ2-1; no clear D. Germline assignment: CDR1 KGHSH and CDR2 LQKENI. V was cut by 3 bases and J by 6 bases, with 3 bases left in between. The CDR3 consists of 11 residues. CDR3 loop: CASSPGNEQFF. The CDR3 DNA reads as TGTGCCAGCTCACCGGGCAATGAGCAGTTCTTC. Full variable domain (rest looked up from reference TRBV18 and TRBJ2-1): NAGVMQNPRHLVRRRGQEARLRCSPMKGHSHVYWYRQLPEEGLKFMVYLQKENIIDESGMPKERFSAEFPKEGPSILRIQQVVRGDSAAYFCASSPGNEQFFGPGTRLTVL.

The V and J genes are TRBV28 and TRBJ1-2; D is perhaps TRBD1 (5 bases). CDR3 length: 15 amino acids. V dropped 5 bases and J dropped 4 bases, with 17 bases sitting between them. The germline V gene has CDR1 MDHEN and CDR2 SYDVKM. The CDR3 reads CASSQTRAAPYGYTF. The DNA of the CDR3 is TGTGCCAGCAGTCAAACCAGGGCCGCCCCCTATGGCTACACCTTC.

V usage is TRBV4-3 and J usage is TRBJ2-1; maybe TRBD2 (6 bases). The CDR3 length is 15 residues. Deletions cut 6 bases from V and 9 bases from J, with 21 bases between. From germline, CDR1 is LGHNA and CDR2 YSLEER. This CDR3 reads CASSLGFGGGSEQFF. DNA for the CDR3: TGCGCCAGCAGTCTCGGGTTCGGGGGAGGAAGTGAGCAGTTCTTC.

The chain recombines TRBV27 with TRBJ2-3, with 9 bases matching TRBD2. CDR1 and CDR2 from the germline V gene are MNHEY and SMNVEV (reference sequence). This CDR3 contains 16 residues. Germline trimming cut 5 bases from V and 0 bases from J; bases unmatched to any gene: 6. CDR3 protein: CASSHSGGSSTDTQYF. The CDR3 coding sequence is TGTGCCAGCAGTCATAGCGGGGGAAGTAGCACAGATACGCAGTATTTT.

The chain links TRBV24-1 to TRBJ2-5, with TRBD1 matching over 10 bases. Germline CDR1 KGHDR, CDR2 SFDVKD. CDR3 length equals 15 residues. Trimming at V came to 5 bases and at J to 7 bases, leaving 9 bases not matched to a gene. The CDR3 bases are TGTGCCACCAGTGCGGGACAGGGGTTATTTGGGACCCAGTACTTC. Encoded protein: CATSAGQGLFGTQYF.

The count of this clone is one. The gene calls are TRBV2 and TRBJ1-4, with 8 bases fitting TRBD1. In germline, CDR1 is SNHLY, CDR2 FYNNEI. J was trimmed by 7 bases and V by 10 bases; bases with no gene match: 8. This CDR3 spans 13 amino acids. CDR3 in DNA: TGTGCCACCGGACAGGGAGCGGGTGAAAAACTGTTTTTT. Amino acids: CATGQGAGEKLFF.

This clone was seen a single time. The CDR3: CASRRTVQSSYEQYF. In nucleotides, the CDR3 is TGTGCCAGCAGGCGGACAGTTCAAAGCTCCTACGAGCAGTACTTC. This sequence joins TRBV6-6 and TRBJ2-7; possibly TRBD1 for D (6 bases). The CDR3 extends over 15 amino acids. The ends were cut back, 6 bases at V and 0 bases at J, with 15 bases in the middle. Germline CDR1 reads MNHNY; CDR2 reads SVGAGI (reference sequence).

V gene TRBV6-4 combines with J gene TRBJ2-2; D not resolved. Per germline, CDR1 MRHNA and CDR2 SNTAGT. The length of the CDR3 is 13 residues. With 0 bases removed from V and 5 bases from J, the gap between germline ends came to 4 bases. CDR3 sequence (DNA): TGTGCCAGCAGTGACTCTATAACCGGGGAGCTGTTTTTT. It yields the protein CASSDSITGELFF.

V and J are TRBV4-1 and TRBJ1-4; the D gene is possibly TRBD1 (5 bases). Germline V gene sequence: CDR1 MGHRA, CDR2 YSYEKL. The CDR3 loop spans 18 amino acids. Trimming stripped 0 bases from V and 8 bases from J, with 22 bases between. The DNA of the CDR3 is TGCGCCAGCAGCCAAGAAGGCTCGGGCTTGCCAGGGAGGGAAAAACTGTTTTTT. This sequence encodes CASSQEGSGLPGREKLFF.

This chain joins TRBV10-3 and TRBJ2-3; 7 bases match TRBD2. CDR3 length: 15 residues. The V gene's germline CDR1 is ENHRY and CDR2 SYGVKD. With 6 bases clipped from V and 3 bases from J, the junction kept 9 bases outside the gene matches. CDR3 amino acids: CAIRGMAGETDTQYF. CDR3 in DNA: TGTGCCATCAGGGGAATGGCGGGGGAAACAGATACGCAGTATTTT.

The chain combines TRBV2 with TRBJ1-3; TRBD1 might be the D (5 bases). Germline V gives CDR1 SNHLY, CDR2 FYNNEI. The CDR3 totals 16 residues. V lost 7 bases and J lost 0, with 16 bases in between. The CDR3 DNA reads TGTGCCAGCACCCACACCCGGGACGGCTCTGGAAACACCATATATTTT. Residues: CASTHTRDGSGNTIYF. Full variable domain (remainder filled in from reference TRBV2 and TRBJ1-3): EPEVTQTPSHQVTQMGQEVILRCVPISNHLYFYWYRQILGQKVEFLVSFYNNEISEKSEIFDDQFSVERPDGSNFTLKIRSTKLEDSAMYFCASTHTRDGSGNTIYFGEGSWLTVV.

The CDR3, as DNA: TGTGCCAGCAGCTTGACTAGCGGGGGGGCCAAAAACATTCAGTACTTC. As protein: CASSLTSGGAKNIQYF. The gene calls are TRBV9 and TRBJ2-4; 13 bases are a match to TRBD2. Germline V CDR1 and CDR2: SGDLS, YYNGEE. The V and J ends lost 4 bases and 1 base, in that order; junction bases with no gene match: 2. This CDR3 has 16 residues.

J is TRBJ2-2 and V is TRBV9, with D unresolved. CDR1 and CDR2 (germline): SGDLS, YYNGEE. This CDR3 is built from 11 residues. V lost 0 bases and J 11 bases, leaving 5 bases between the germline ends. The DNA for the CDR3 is TGTGCCAGCAGCGTAGGTGAAGAGCTGTTTTTT. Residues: CASSVGEELFF.

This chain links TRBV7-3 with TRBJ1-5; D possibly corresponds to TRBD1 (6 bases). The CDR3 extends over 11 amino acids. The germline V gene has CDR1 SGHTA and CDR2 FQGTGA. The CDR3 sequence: CPRQGNQPQHF. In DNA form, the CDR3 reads TGTCCCCGACAGGGCAATCAGCCCCAGCATTTT.

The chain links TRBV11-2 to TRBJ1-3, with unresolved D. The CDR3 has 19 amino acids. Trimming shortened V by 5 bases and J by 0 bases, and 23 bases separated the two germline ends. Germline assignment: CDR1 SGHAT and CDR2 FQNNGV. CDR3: CASSRLLILKQSSGNTIYF. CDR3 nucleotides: TGTGCCAGCAGCCGACTATTAATTCTAAAACAAAGCTCTGGAAACACCATATATTTT. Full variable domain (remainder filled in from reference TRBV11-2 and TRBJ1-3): EAGVAQSPRYKIIEKRQSVAFWCNPISGHATLYWYQQILGQGPKLLIQFQNNGVVDDSQLPKDRFSAERLKGVDSTLKIQPAKLEDSAVYLCASSRLLILKQSSGNTIYFGEGSWLTVV.

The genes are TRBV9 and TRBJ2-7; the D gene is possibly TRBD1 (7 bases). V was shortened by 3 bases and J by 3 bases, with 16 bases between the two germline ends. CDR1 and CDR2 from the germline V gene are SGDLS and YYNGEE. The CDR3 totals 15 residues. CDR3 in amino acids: CASSAEGAGYYEQYF. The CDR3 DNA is TGTGCCAGCAGCGCCGAGGGGGCGGGGTACTACGAGCAGTACTTC.

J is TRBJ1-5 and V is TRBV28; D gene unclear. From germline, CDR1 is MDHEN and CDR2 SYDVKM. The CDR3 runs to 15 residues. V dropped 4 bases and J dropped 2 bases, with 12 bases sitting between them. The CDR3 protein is CASSSSGWGNQPQHF. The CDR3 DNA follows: TGTGCCAGCAGTTCGTCGGGATGGGGCAATCAGCCCCAGCATTTT.

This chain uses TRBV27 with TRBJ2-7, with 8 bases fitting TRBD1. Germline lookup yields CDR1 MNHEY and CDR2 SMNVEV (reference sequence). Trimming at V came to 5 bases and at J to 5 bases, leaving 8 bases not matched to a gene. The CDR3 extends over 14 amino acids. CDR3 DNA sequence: TGTGCCAGCAGTCCCTGGACAGGGTCCGACGAGCAGTACTTC. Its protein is CASSPWTGSDEQYF.

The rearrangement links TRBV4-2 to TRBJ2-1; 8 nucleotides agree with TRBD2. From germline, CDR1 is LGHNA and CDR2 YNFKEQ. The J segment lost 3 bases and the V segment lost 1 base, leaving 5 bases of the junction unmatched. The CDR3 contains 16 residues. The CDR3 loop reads CASSQGDGGDYNEQFF. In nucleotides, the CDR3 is TGTGCCAGCAGCCAAGGGGACGGGGGGGACTACAATGAGCAGTTCTTC.

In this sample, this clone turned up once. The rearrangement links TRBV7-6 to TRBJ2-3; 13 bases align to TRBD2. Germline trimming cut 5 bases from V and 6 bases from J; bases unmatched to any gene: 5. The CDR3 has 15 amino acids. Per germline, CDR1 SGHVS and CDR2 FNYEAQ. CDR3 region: CASSLGTSGEDTQYF. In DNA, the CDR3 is TGTGCCAGCAGCCTCGGGACTAGCGGGGAGGATACGCAGTATTTT.

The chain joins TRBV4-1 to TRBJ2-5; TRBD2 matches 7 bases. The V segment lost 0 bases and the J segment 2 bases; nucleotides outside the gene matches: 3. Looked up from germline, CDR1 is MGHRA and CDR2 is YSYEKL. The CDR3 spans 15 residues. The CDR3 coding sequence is TGCGCCAGCAGCCAAGAAGCGGGGTTACAAGAGACCCAGTACTTC. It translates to CASSQEAGLQETQYF.

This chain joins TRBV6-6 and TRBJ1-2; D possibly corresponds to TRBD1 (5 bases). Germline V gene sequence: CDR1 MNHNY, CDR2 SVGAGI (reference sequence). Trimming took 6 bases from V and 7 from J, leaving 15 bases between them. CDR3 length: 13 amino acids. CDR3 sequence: CASSRGEGSGYTF. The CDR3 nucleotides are TGTGCCAGCAGCCGGGGGGAGGGATCTGGCTACACCTTC.

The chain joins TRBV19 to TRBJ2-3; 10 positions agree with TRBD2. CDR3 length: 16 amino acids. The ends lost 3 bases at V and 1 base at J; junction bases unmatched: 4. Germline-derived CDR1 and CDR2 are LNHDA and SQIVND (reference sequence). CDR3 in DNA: TGTGCCAGTAGTATCCGGCTAGCGGGGGGCACAGATACGCAGTATTTT. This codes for CASSIRLAGGTDTQYF.

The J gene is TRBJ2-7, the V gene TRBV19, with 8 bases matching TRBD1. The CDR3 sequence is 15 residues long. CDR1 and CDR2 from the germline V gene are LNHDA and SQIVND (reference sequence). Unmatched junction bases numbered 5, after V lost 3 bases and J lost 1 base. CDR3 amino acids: CASSIGGQVSYEQYF. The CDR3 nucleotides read TGTGCCAGTAGTATCGGGGGACAGGTGTCCTACGAGCAGTACTTC.